The 9 T cell receptor beta chains given below trace back to one sample, sequenced in a study of vaccination effects on CD4 cells after COVID-19. These TCRs are of unknown antigen specificity. Following a roughly 11-day culture, CD4+ T cells were purified. Repertoires were generated with immunoSEQ multiplex PCR, while TCRdb's copy carries only in-frame clones and drops some. Seen here are under 30,000 clones, roughly 60% observed once, and the top ten hold approximately 9.8%. The sample was CD4+ T cells from PBMCs cultured without peptide, taken before COVID-19 vaccination. The receptors stem from a human donor who received a COVID-19 vaccine.

The rearrangement links TRBV29-1 to TRBJ2-3, with D possibly being TRBD2 (5 bases). The CDR3 has 11 amino acids. The germline V and J ends were trimmed by 6 bases and 13 bases, with 17 bases remaining between them. Germline CDR1 is SQVTM and CDR2 is ANQGSEA. CDR3 sequence: CSVSRETVEYF. CDR3 nucleotide sequence: TGCAGCGTCTCCCGGGAAACGGTTGAGTATTTT.

DNA of the CDR3: TGTGCCAGCAGCCAAGGAGACAGGGGTGAAAACATTCAGTACTTC. Amino acid sequence: CASSQGDRGENIQYF. The chain recombines TRBV3-1 (or the pseudogene TRBV3-2) with TRBJ2-4; 8 positions agree with TRBD1. V was pared by 1 base and J by 5 bases, with 4 bases of the junction left unmatched. The CDR3 spans 15 residues. Germline V lookup: CDR1 LGHDT, CDR2 YNNKEL (reference sequence).

This chain uses TRBV7-9 with TRBJ1-3; D gene uncertain. V lost 5 bases and J lost 3, with 23 bases in between. The CDR3 has 18 amino acids. CDR1 and CDR2 (germline): SEHNR, FQNEAQ (reference sequence). CDR3 sequence: CASSPGFGVLGSGNTIYF. CDR3 DNA sequence: TGTGCCAGCAGCCCGGGGTTTGGGGTCTTAGGAAGTGGAAACACCATATATTTT. Filled out from reference TRBV7-9 and TRBJ1-3, the complete variable domain reads DTGVSQNPRHKITKRGQNVTFRCDPISEHNRLYWYRQTLGQGPEFLTYFQNEAQLEKSRLLSDRFSAERPKGSFSTLEIQRTEQGDSAMYLCASSPGFGVLGSGNTIYFGEGSWLTVV.

This clone was detected a few times. DNA for the CDR3: TGTGCCAGCAGTTTCGCAGGGGGCGGTAGCACAGATACGCAGTATTTT. Encoded protein: CASSFAGGGSTDTQYF. V is TRBV5-6 and J is TRBJ2-3, with 8 bases identical to TRBD1. The germline V gene encodes CDR1 SGHDT and CDR2 YYEEEE. V lost 5 bases and J lost 0; bases outside the gene matches: 8. This CDR3 contains 16 residues.

Only a few counts were recorded for this clone. The chain has TRBV5-6 and TRBJ2-7; D not certain. This CDR3 is 13 amino acids long. Germline CDR1 and CDR2: SGHDT and YYEEEE. Deletions cut 2 bases from V and 0 bases from J, with 6 bases between. The CDR3 DNA sequence: TGTGCCAGCAGCTTATTAGACTCCTACGAGCAGTACTTC. This codes for CASSLLDSYEQYF.

The chain combines TRBV5-4 with TRBJ2-2, with D tentatively TRBD1 (6 bases). The V gene lost 4 bases and the J gene lost 3 bases, with 13 bases spanning the gap. This CDR3 region has 15 residues. Germline loops: CDR1 SGHNT, CDR2 YYREEE (reference sequence). Written as DNA, the CDR3 is TGTGCCAGCAGCCAGGACAGATCCTACACCGGGGAGCTGTTTTTT. Encoded protein: CASSQDRSYTGELFF.

This clone was seen only a few times. The chain has TRBV21-1 and TRBJ2-5. TRBV21-1 is reported as a pseudogene. The CDR3 has 17 amino acids. The CDR3 bases are TGTGCCAGCAGCAAACAGCACCGGGTACTTATGGGGGAGACCCAGTACTTC. It codes for CASSKQHRVLMGETQYF.

This clone was observed a single time. The V and J genes are TRBV24-1 and TRBJ2-7; 8 bases line up with TRBD1. The CDR3 loop spans 15 amino acids. Germline V gene lookup returns CDR1 KGHDR and CDR2 SFDVKD. V was pared by 3 bases and J by 0 bases, with 3 bases of the junction left unmatched. As DNA, the CDR3 is TGTGCCACCAGTGATCGTACAGGGGGCTCCTACGAGCAGTACTTC. It yields the protein CATSDRTGGSYEQYF.

The chain uses TRBV7-9 and TRBJ2-7, with 8 bases aligning to TRBD1. Germline V CDR1 and CDR2: SEHNR, FQNEAQ (reference sequence). Germline trimming cut 5 bases from V and 10 bases from J; bases unmatched to any gene: 16. There are 15 residues in the CDR3. CDR3 sequence: CASSSGQGSTISQYF. The CDR3 nucleotides are TGTGCCAGCAGCAGCGGACAGGGATCGACAATTAGCCAGTACTTC.